A single sample is the source of the 2 T cell receptor beta chains below, sequenced in a study of CD8+ T cells in alopecia areata. Investigators isolated RNA and reverse transcribed it into cDNA to act as the sequencing template. TCRdb's copy holds only in-frame clones and misses some; the assay was immunoSEQ multiplex PCR. The profile shows 110,000 to 150,000 clones, 51% of them singletons. This sample comprised CD4+ T cells sorted from blood, obtained at week 0. The source is a human donor with alopecia areata.

The chain uses TRBV7-9 and TRBJ2-1, with 8 bases that match TRBD2. Germline CDR1 reads SEHNR; CDR2 reads FQNEAQ (reference sequence). The CDR3 has 15 residues. J was trimmed by 3 bases and V by 5 bases; bases with no gene match: 6. The CDR3 loop is CASSGPAGDYNEQFF. The CDR3 DNA follows: TGTGCCAGCAGCGGCCCAGCGGGAGACTACAATGAGCAGTTCTTC. The whole variable domain, filled in from reference TRBV7-9 and TRBJ2-1, reads DTGVSQNPRHKITKRGQNVTFRCDPISEHNRLYWYRQTLGQGPEFLTYFQNEAQLEKSRLLSDRFSAERPKGSFSTLEIQRTEQGDSAMYLCASSGPAGDYNEQFFGPGTRLTVL.

The chain couples TRBV7-2 to TRBJ2-7, with 7 bases fitting TRBD1. Germline V lookup: CDR1 SGHTA, CDR2 FQGNSA. J gave up 4 bases and V 5 bases, and 5 bases lay outside the gene matches. This CDR3 spans 13 amino acids. The CDR3 loop is CASSQTGDYEQYF. The DNA of the CDR3 is TGTGCCAGCAGCCAAACAGGGGATTACGAGCAGTACTTC.